The rows below give T cell receptor beta chains drawn from one sample of a study of response to subunit inactivated influenza vaccine. TCRdb ran MiXCR on the RT-PCR reads and lists one entry per CDR3 protein. This table holds some 480,000 distinct CDR3 sequences, roughly 9.8% found once. The specimen comprised PBMCs from blood, sampled 45 days after vaccination. The receptors originated from a man between 50 and 59 years old who received an inactivated influenza vaccine. Both conserved end residues are part of each CDR3. A D gene is named only where the DNA matches it firmly. Clone size is not always given. Where it is, it says once, few, many or a class for expanded clones.

j_call | d_call | clone_size | v_call | cdr3_nt | cdr3_aa
TRBJ2-7 | NA | many | TRBV5-1 | TGCGCCAGCAGCGATGCCTACGAGCAGTACTTC | CASSDAYEQYF
TRBJ2-1 | TRBD2 | few | TRBV20-1 | TGCAGTGCTAGAGATCCCGCTAGCGGGGGTAATGAGCAGTTCTTC | CSARDPASGGNEQFF
TRBJ2-2 | NA | many | TRBV28 | TGTGCCAGCAGTTACTTTGGGCAGTCATGGCCCGGGGAGCTGTTTTTT | CASSYFGQSWPGELFF
TRBJ1-2 | NA | NA | TRBV6-5 | TGTGCCAGCAGTCCCGGACTCCCCGGCTACACCTTC | CASSPGLPGYTF
TRBJ1-5 | NA | NA | TRBV7-6 | TGTGCCAGCAGCTCGCTTCCGGGAGGAGGTCAGCCCCAGCATTTT | CASSSLPGGGQPQHF
TRBJ2-7 | NA | many | TRBV12-3/TRBV12-4 | TGTGCCAGCAGTTTAGACACGGGGGACTACGAGCAGTACTTC | CASSLDTGDYEQYF
TRBJ2-1 | TRBD2 | NA | TRBV28 | TGTGCCAGCAGTTTACTAGCGGCAGAGCAGTTCTTC | CASSLLAAEQFF
TRBJ1-2 | NA | NA | TRBV9 | TGTGCCAGCAGCGTAGGTGGGATGACGAACTATGGCTACACCTTC | CASSVGGMTNYGYTF
TRBJ2-3 | NA | NA | TRBV12-3/TRBV12-4 | TGTGCCACGAGGGGAGCAGATACGCAGTATTTT | CATRGADTQYF
TRBJ1-4 | NA | few | TRBV2 | TGTGCCAGCAGTGAAGGGGACCGTTATGAAAAACTGTTTTTT | CASSEGDRYEKLFF
TRBJ2-7 | TRBD2 | NA | TRBV9 | TGTGCCAGCAGCCGGGGGGGGCAGTACTTC | CASSRGGQYF
TRBJ1-4 | NA | NA | TRBV4-2 | TGTGCCAGCAGCCAAGAAACAGGACAAACTAATGAAAAACTGTTTTTT | CASSQETGQTNEKLFF
TRBJ2-3 | TRBD2 | NA | TRBV4-2 | TGTGCCAGCAGCCAACGAGCGGGGGCGCTTGATACGCAGTATTTT | CASSQRAGALDTQYF
TRBJ2-1 | NA | few | TRBV10-2 | TGCGCCAGCAGTGATTCACTACTAGCTGGCGGGACCAGGTACAATGAGCAGTTCTTC | CASSDSLLAGGTRYNEQFF
TRBJ2-7 | NA | NA | TRBV3-1 | TGTGCCAGCAGCCAAGTCTCCGCGCGGAGCTCCTACGAGCAGTACTTC | CASSQVSARSSYEQYF
TRBJ2-2 | TRBD1 | NA | TRBV28 | TGTGCCAGCAGTGACGCGGGACAGGGTAACACCGGGGAGCTGTTTTTT | CASSDAGQGNTGELFF